The rows below give T cell receptor beta chains drawn from one sample of a study of blood T cells in healthy people across ages. TCRdb reanalysed the 5' RACE reads using MiXCR and keeps one entry per CDR3 protein. This sample has almost 1 million distinct CDR3 sequences, with 51% found just once. The specimen was blood. The receptor set was obtained from a woman aged 55-69 years in good health. CDR3s include the opening cysteine and the closing phenylalanine or tryptophan. The D gene is left open where the match is weak. Some rows have no size entry. The others give once, few or many, or a class for an expanded clone.

>.|13|.|TRBV20-1|TRBJ2-5
TGCAGTGTTAAGGGTGACAGCCAAGAGACCCAGTACTTC
CSVKGDSQETQYF
>.|19|TRBD2|TRBV7-2|TRBJ2-7
TGTGCCAGCAGCTTAGTAGGGGCGGCCCCCGGGAGGTCCTACAATGAGCAGTACTTC
CASSLVGAAPGRSYNEQYF
>once|15|.|TRBV15|TRBJ2-1
TGTGCCACCAGCCCTCATTCACGCCAGGGGCCTGAGCAGTTCTTC
CATSPHSRQGPEQFF
>.|17|.|TRBV7-2|TRBJ2-7
TGTGCCAGCAGCTTAGGGCCAGGCAATGTGTACTCCTATGAGCAGTACTTC
CASSLGPGNVYSYEQYF
>few|14|TRBD1|TRBV20-1|TRBJ1-6
TGCAGTCCCTTTCCCGGGACAGGGGGATCACCCCTCCACTTT
CSPFPGTGGSPLHF
>few|14|TRBD2|TRBV12-3/TRBV12-4|TRBJ2-1
TGTGCCAGCACACTAGCGGGAGTGGTCAATGAGCAGTTCTTC
CASTLAGVVNEQFF
>few|15|.|TRBV6-2/TRBV6-3|TRBJ2-3
TGTGCCAGCAGTTACCAGCCAGGGGCTGCAGATACGCAGTATTTT
CASSYQPGAADTQYF
>.|13|.|TRBV6-4|TRBJ2-3
TGTGCCAGCAGTGAAAAACCGGGGGCACCGCAGTATTTT
CASSEKPGAPQYF
>.|17|TRBD2|TRBV5-1|TRBJ2-1
TGCGCCAGCAGCTTGCTGACGACTAGCGGGAGCCGTAATGAGCAGTTCTTC
CASSLLTTSGSRNEQFF
>.|14|.|TRBV12-3/TRBV12-4|TRBJ1-5
TGTGCCAGCAGTTTAGATGGCCAGGGGCAGCCCCAGCATTTT
CASSLDGQGQPQHF
>.|13|.|TRBV29-1|TRBJ2-1
TGCAGCGTTGAAGATTTGGGGTACAATGAGCAGTTCTTC
CSVEDLGYNEQFF
>few|12|.|TRBV29-1|TRBJ2-3
TGCAGCGTTGAACACTTCCCAGATACGCAGTATTTT
CSVEHFPDTQYF
>.|15|TRBD2|TRBV18|TRBJ2-7
TGTGCCAGCTCACCACGAGCGGGGGGCGGCTACGAGCAGTACTTC
CASSPRAGGGYEQYF
>.|16|TRBD2|TRBV28|TRBJ2-3
TGTGCCAGCAGTCGACCACTAGCGGGAGCAACAGATACGCAGTATTTT
CASSRPLAGATDTQYF
>.|15|.|TRBV27|TRBJ1-1
TGTACCAGCAGCCTAAAAAGGGGGGTAAACACTGAAGCTTTCTTT
CTSSLKRGVNTEAFF
>.|15|.|TRBV27|TRBJ2-1
TGTGCCAGCAGTTTAGATTGGGGACCAGGGAATGAGCAGTTCTTC
CASSLDWGPGNEQFF
>.|16|TRBD1|TRBV24-1|TRBJ2-3
TGTGCCACCAGTGAAGCGACCGGGACAGCAACAGATACGCAGTATTTT
CATSEATGTATDTQYF
>few|13|TRBD1|TRBV27|TRBJ1-5
TGTGCCAGCAGTAAGACAGGGGAGCAGCCCCAGCATTTT
CASSKTGEQPQHF
>.|14|TRBD2|TRBV14|TRBJ2-5
TGTGCCAGCAGCCAGGTTTCCGGGGGGGAGACCCAGTACTTC
CASSQVSGGETQYF
>.|11|.|TRBV2|TRBJ2-4
TGTGCCAGCGGGTTCAGAAACATTCAGTACTTC
CASGFRNIQYF
>.|14|.|TRBV20-1|TRBJ2-3
TGCAGTGCTAGGATTCGGCCCCTCACAGATACGCAGTATTTT
CSARIRPLTDTQYF
>.|14|.|TRBV7-8|TRBJ2-5
TGTGCCAGCAGCCAACGTCGGACAGAAGAGACCCAGTACTTC
CASSQRRTEETQYF
>.|16|TRBD1|TRBV18|TRBJ2-3
TGTGCCAGCTCACCACGTAGGACAGGGGCCACAGATACGCAGTATTTT
CASSPRRTGATDTQYF
>.|16|.|TRBV6-5|TRBJ2-2
TGTGCCAGCAGCCTACGGGACATTAGCGCCTTGGGGGAGCTGTTTTTT
CASSLRDISALGELFF
>few|16|.|TRBV27|TRBJ1-5
TGTGCCAGCAGTTCCGCCGGGGGGTATAGCAATCAGCCCCAGCATTTT
CASSSAGGYSNQPQHF
>.|14|.|TRBV27|TRBJ1-2
TGTGCCAGCAGTCTGAAGGGGGTCGGCTATGGCTACACCTTC
CASSLKGVGYGYTF
>.|17|TRBD1|TRBV28|TRBJ1-5
TGTGCCAGCAGCCACGTGCGGGACAGGGGGTCCAATCAGCCCCAGCATTTT
CASSHVRDRGSNQPQHF
>few|16|TRBD2|TRBV29-1|TRBJ2-1
TGCAGCGTTGATCAGACTAGCGGGAGCTCCTACAATGAGCAGTTCTTC
CSVDQTSGSSYNEQFF
>once|16|TRBD2|TRBV4-2|TRBJ2-3
TGTGCCAGCAGCACCCAGACTAGCGGGAGCACAGATATGCAGTATTTT
CASSTQTSGSTDMQYF
>.|13|.|TRBV3-1|TRBJ1-2
TGTGCCAGCAGCCAAGTAGAAGGAAGTGGCTACACCTTC
CASSQVEGSGYTF
>.|16|.|TRBV7-2|TRBJ2-7
TGTGCCAGCAGCTTAGGGACCGGGACCAGGTTTGGTGAGCAGTACTTC
CASSLGTGTRFGEQYF
>few|12|.|TRBV7-2|TRBJ1-1
TGTGCCAGCAGCCCCTGGGGGGAAAGAGCTTTCTTT
CASSPWGERAFF
>.|21|.|TRBV11-1|TRBJ2-7
TGTGCCAGCAGCTTAGATTCCCAACACGATGCTCTGACAGTAAGCTCCTACGAGCAGTACTTC
CASSLDSQHDALTVSSYEQYF